These 20 T cell receptor beta chains were sequenced from one sample in a study of T cells in Graves' hyperthyroidism and ophthalmopathy. The source material, RNA transcripts, was used to amplify TCR beta CDR3 regions. TCR CDR3 underwent first-round RT-PCR with the HTBI primer set. Using its own MiXCR run on the multiplex PCR reads, TCRdb lists one record per CDR3 protein. The data contain 300,000 to 350,000 distinct CDR3 sequences, 18% of them singletons. Source material: blood. The origin of the receptors is a woman in her fifties or sixties with Graves' hyperthyroidism.

CDR3 sequence: CASSSELSFGNTIYF. Written as DNA, the CDR3 is TGTGCCAGCAGTTCCGAGCTCAGTTTTGGAAACACCATATATTTT. J is TRBJ1-3 and V is TRBV28; no clear D. Trimming removed 4 bases from V and 3 bases from J, with 13 bases in between. The CDR3 is made up of 15 amino acids. Germline V CDR1 and CDR2: MDHEN, SYDVKM. Together with reference TRBV28 and TRBJ1-3, the CDR3 gives the full variable domain: DVKVTQSSRYLVKRTGEKVFLECVQDMDHENMFWYRQDPGLGLRLIYFSYDVKMKEKGDIPEGYSVSREKKERFSLILESASTNQTSMYLCASSSELSFGNTIYFGEGSWLTVV.

The chain couples TRBV9 to TRBJ2-1, with 9 bases matching TRBD2. The germline V gene encodes CDR1 SGDLS and CDR2 YYNGEE. With V trimmed by 7 bases and J by 2 bases, 7 bases remained unmatched. The CDR3 length is 15 residues. In nucleotides, the CDR3 is TGTGCCAGCGCTTTAGCGGGAGCGGCCTACAATGAGCAGTTCTTC. This codes for CASALAGAAYNEQFF.

This clonotype was observed at least ten times. The chain joins TRBV20-1 to TRBJ1-1, with D possibly TRBD1 on 5 matching bases. V gave up 6 bases and J gave up 2 bases, with 19 bases separating them. The CDR3 runs to 15 residues. From germline, CDR1 is DFQATT and CDR2 SNEGSKA (reference sequence). Here the CDR3 reads CSAQGLGLYNTEAFF. For the CDR3, the DNA is TGCAGTGCGCAGGGTCTGGGATTATACAACACTGAAGCTTTCTTT.

V is TRBV7-9 and J is TRBJ2-3; the match to TRBD1 covers 8 bases. The J segment lost 0 bases and the V segment lost 4 bases, leaving 6 bases of the junction unmatched. The CDR3 is made up of 16 amino acids. Germline V gene sequence: CDR1 SEHNR, CDR2 FQNEAQ (reference sequence). The DNA of the CDR3 is TGTGCCAGCAGCTCCGGACAGGGTGGAAGCACAGATACGCAGTATTTT. Protein sequence: CASSSGQGGSTDTQYF.

The chain combines TRBV15 with TRBJ2-7; tentatively, D is TRBD2 (6 bases). Trimming took off 0 bases at V and 5 bases at J, with 20 bases between the two ends. Germline V gene lookup returns CDR1 LNHNV and CDR2 YYDKDF (reference sequence). This CDR3 has 17 residues. Written as DNA, the CDR3 is TGTGCCACCAGCAGAGATCCCCCTAGCGAATATGCCCACGAGCAGTACTTC. It yields the protein CATSRDPPSEYAHEQYF.

The genes are TRBV20-1 and TRBJ2-7; 9 bases align to TRBD1. CDR3 size: 15 residues. Germline V gene data show CDR1 as DFQATT and CDR2 as SNEGSKA (reference sequence). V lost 1 base to trimming and J lost 3 bases; unmatched junction nucleotides: 7. This CDR3 reads CSARVLGTGLYEQYF. CDR3 DNA: TGCAGTGCTAGAGTTCTGGGGACAGGGCTCTACGAGCAGTACTTC.

This clonotype was detected many times. The V and J genes are TRBV7-9 and TRBJ1-1, with D possibly matching TRBD1 (5 bases). Trimming took off 6 bases at V and 5 bases at J, with 19 bases between the two ends. The germline V gene has CDR1 SEHNR and CDR2 FQNEAQ (reference sequence). This CDR3 comprises 15 residues. This CDR3 is CASRVRGPPETEAFF. Here the CDR3 DNA reads TGTGCCAGCAGGGTGAGGGGACCGCCTGAGACTGAAGCTTTCTTT.

This clonotype has more than one count but fewer than ten. The rearrangement joins TRBV2 to TRBJ2-3, with D possibly TRBD2 on 5 matching bases. Per the germline V gene, CDR1 is SNHLY and CDR2 is FYNNEI. This CDR3 contains 10 residues. V dropped 7 bases and J dropped 13 bases, with 12 bases sitting between them. The CDR3 here is CASTDSEKYF. The CDR3 DNA reads as TGTGCCAGCACGGACTCGGAGAAGTATTTT.

The chain couples TRBV19 to TRBJ1-3; 7 nucleotides line up with TRBD1. From germline, CDR1 is LNHDA and CDR2 SQIVND (reference sequence). The CDR3 covers 18 residues. Trimming at V came to 6 bases and at J to 2 bases, leaving 16 bases not matched to a gene. CDR3 amino acids: CASSQGDITGEAGNTIYF. The DNA of the CDR3 is TGTGCCAGTAGCCAAGGGGACATTACAGGGGAAGCTGGAAACACCATATATTTT.

This rearrangement joins TRBV3-1 to TRBJ2-5; D is ambiguous. Germline assignment: CDR1 LGHDT and CDR2 YNNKEL (reference sequence). The V gene lost 6 bases and the J gene lost 2 bases, with 16 bases spanning the gap. This CDR3 has 15 residues. CDR3 residues: CASRNSLEWQETQYF. The DNA of the CDR3 is TGTGCCAGCAGGAACAGCCTTGAGTGGCAAGAGACCCAGTACTTC.

In this sample, this clonotype turned up a few times. CDR3 residues: CASQPHTDTQYF. In DNA, the CDR3 is TGTGCCAGCCAGCCACACACAGATACGCAGTATTTT. V is TRBV28 and J is TRBJ2-3; D ambiguous. The CDR3 runs to 12 residues. Trimming took 8 bases from V and 2 from J, leaving 8 bases between them. In germline, CDR1 is MDHEN, CDR2 SYDVKM.

This clonotype showed up just a few times. The rearrangement joins TRBV4-1 to TRBJ1-1; D may be TRBD1 (5 bases). CDR3 length: 14 residues. V shed 4 bases and J shed 1 base, with 10 bases lying between them. CDR1 and CDR2 from the germline V gene are MGHRA and YSYEKL. The CDR3 protein is CASSPATANTEAFF. The CDR3 DNA follows: TGCGCCAGCAGCCCCGCGACAGCGAACACTGAAGCTTTCTTT.

This chain connects TRBV28 to TRBJ2-2, with D unresolved. With 2 bases removed from V and 2 bases from J, the gap between germline ends came to 6 bases. Germline loops: CDR1 MDHEN, CDR2 SYDVKM. The length of the CDR3 is 14 residues. This chain's CDR3 is CASSLGINTGELFF. The CDR3 bases are TGTGCCAGCAGTTTAGGAATTAACACCGGGGAGCTGTTTTTT.

This clonotype has ten or more counts. This CDR3 is CASSGRTGSSYNEQFF. Here the CDR3 DNA reads TGTGCCAGCAGTGGGCGGACAGGGAGCTCCTACAATGAGCAGTTCTTC. The rearrangement uses TRBV27 and TRBJ2-1, with 8 bases matching TRBD1. CDR3 length: 16 amino acids. J gave up 0 bases and V 5 bases, and 6 bases lay outside the gene matches. Germline CDR1 MNHEY, CDR2 SMNVEV (reference sequence).

This clonotype was detected only a few times. This chain joins TRBV4-1 and TRBJ1-1; D ambiguous. Germline CDR1 is MGHRA and CDR2 is YSYEKL. This CDR3 region has 15 residues. The ends were cut back, 2 bases at V and 6 bases at J, with 16 bases in the middle. CDR3 nucleotide sequence: TGCGCCAGCAGCCAAAAGATCCTTTCGTACGCTGAAGCTTTCTTT. It is translated as CASSQKILSYAEAFF.

This clonotype has at least ten counts. CDR3 protein: CASSGPGQGHLGTEAFF. CDR3 sequence (DNA): TGTGCCAGCAGTGGTCCGGGACAGGGCCATTTGGGCACTGAAGCTTTCTTT. The chain uses TRBV6-1 and TRBJ1-1, with 9 bases identical to TRBD1. V dropped 4 bases and J dropped 4; count of bases not matched to a gene: 13. The CDR3 totals 17 residues. Germline-derived CDR1 and CDR2 are MNHNS and SASEGT.

The rearrangement links TRBV19 to TRBJ1-1; maybe TRBD1 (5 bases). The V gene's germline CDR1 is LNHDA and CDR2 SQIVND (reference sequence). The germline V and J ends were trimmed by 5 bases and 7 bases, with 14 bases remaining between them. The CDR3 length is 13 residues. This CDR3 is CASSFRDGNEAFF. The CDR3 DNA reads as TGTGCCAGTAGTTTTAGGGACGGAAATGAAGCTTTCTTT.

To note about this clonotype: This may come from a read error, since a much larger clone is one base off. V and J are TRBV30 and TRBJ2-7; 7 nucleotides match TRBD1. CDR1 and CDR2 from the germline V gene are GTSNPN and SVGIG (reference sequence). CDR3 size: 11 residues. J gave up 7 bases and V 4 bases, and 4 bases lay outside the gene matches. In nucleotides, the CDR3 is TGTGCCTGGAAGACAGGGCGTGAGCAGTACTTC. It specifies CAWKTGREQYF.

Concerning this clonotype itself: A read error may explain this, as a much larger clone is one base away. Since the CDR3 does not end with the conserved phenylalanine or tryptophan, this likely comes from a read error. The chain uses TRBV27 and TRBJ2-3; tentatively, D is TRBD2 (5 bases). Deletions cut 4 bases from V and 4 bases from J, with 15 bases between. From germline, CDR1 is MNHEY and CDR2 SMNVEV (reference sequence). This CDR3 spans 15 amino acids. DNA of the CDR3: TGTGCCAGCAGTTGGGCAAGCGGACGGCCAGATACGCAGTATTCT. Protein product: CASSWASGRPDTQYS.

This clonotype showed up many times. This chain connects TRBV3-1 to TRBJ2-3; TRBD2 aligns across 8 bases. V dropped 0 bases and J dropped 5; count of bases not matched to a gene: 7. The CDR3 spans 16 residues. The germline CDR1 and CDR2 sequences are LGHDT and YNNKEL (reference sequence). CDR3 coding DNA: TGTGCCAGCAGCCAAGACACGGGAGGGCCAGGAGATACGCAGTATTTT. Translated, it gives CASSQDTGGPGDTQYF.